What follows is one T cell receptor (beta chain) and its context. Together with a sample-barcoded 5' primer, a J-beta primer mix was included in a second PCR lasting about 7 to 11 cycles. TCRdb re-called the 5' RACE reads through MiXCR, storing one row per CDR3 protein. The profile shows more than 450,000 distinct CDR3 sequences, roughly a quarter of them singletons. Per germline, CDR1 LGHNA and CDR2 YNFKEQ. The CDR3 totals 14 residues. Deletions cut 4 bases from V and 2 bases from J, with 12 bases between. These data originate in a study of blood T cells in healthy people across ages. These same records also appear under a second study, on T cells of mothers and their children. According to that study: Each child gave approximately 3 million TCR beta CDR3 reads (each mother, over 8.5 million).

V usage is TRBV4-2 and J usage is TRBJ2-7; D ambiguous. This TCR was sampled from a boy younger than 10 in good health. The material sequenced was blood. CDR3 region: CASSPRLVAYEQYF. Here the CDR3 DNA reads TGTGCCAGCAGCCCTCGGCTGGTAGCCTACGAGCAGTACTTC.